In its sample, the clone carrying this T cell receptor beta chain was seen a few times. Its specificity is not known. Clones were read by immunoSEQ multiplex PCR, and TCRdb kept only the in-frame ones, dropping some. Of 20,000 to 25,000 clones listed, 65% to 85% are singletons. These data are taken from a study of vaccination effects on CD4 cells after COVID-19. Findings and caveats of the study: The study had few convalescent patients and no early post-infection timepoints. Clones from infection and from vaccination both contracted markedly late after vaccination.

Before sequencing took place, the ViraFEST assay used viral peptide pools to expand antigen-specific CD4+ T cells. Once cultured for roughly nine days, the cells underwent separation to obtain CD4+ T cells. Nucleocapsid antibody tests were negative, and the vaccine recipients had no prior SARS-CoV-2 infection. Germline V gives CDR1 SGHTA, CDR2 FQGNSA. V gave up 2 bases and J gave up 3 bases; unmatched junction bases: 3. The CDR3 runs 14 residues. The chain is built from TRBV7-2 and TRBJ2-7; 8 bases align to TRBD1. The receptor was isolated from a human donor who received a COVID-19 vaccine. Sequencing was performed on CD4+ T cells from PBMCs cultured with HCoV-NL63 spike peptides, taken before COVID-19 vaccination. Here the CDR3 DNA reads TGTGCCAGCAGCTTATTGACAGGGGACTACGAGCAGTACTTC. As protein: CASSLLTGDYEQYF.